What follows are 29 T cell receptor beta chains derived from one specimen sequenced in a study of control samples from healthy donors and cancer patients. Clones were read by immunoSEQ multiplex PCR, and TCRdb kept only the in-frame ones, dropping some. The data hold some 67,000 clones, with about 90% observed a single time. Sequencing was carried out using PBMCs. The receptors here all came from a man between 60 and 70 years old with lung cancer.

The chain joins TRBV30 to TRBJ2-2; 7 nucleotides match TRBD1. Germline CDR1 is GTSNPN and CDR2 is SVGIG (reference sequence). The V and J ends lost 5 bases and 5 bases, in that order; junction bases with no gene match: 8. The CDR3 totals 14 residues. The CDR3 nucleotides read TGTGCCTGGGCGCAGGGGGATCGTACCGGGGAGCTGTTTTTT. Its protein product is CAWAQGDRTGELFF.

The chain uses TRBV2 and TRBJ2-2; D possibly matches TRBD1 or TRBD2 (5 bases each). The CDR3 length is 13 residues. With 3 bases removed from V and 4 bases from J, the gap between germline ends came to 6 bases. Germline CDR1 and CDR2: SNHLY and FYNNEI. CDR3 sequence reads: CASSDGGTGELFF. CDR3 coding DNA: TGTGCCAGCAGTGATGGGGGCACCGGGGAGCTGTTTTTT. Full variable domain (remainder filled in from reference TRBV2 and TRBJ2-2): EPEVTQTPSHQVTQMGQEVILRCVPISNHLYFYWYRQILGQKVEFLVSFYNNEISEKSEIFDDQFSVERPDGSNFTLKIRSTKLEDSAMYFCASSDGGTGELFFGEGSRLTVL.

The V and J genes are TRBV7-9 and TRBJ1-1; 7 positions match TRBD1. The CDR3 runs to 15 residues. The J segment lost 5 bases and the V segment lost 4 bases, leaving 10 bases of the junction unmatched. CDR1 and CDR2 (germline): SEHNR, FQNEAQ (reference sequence). This chain's CDR3 is CASSSPQGTVTEAFF. The CDR3 DNA is TGTGCCAGCAGCTCCCCACAGGGGACGGTTACTGAAGCTTTCTTT.

This chain links TRBV27 with TRBJ1-1; no firm D call. The CDR3 is 14 amino acids. Germline CDR1 and CDR2: MNHEY and SMNVEV (reference sequence). The V end lost 8 bases, the J end lost 0 bases, and 13 bases lay between the germline ends. DNA of the CDR3: TGTGCCAGCGCGGGAATCCTGGTGAACACTGAAGCTTTCTTT. Residues: CASAGILVNTEAFF.

The chain links TRBV20-1 to TRBJ2-1; 9 bases are a match to TRBD1. The germline V gene encodes CDR1 DFQATT and CDR2 SNEGSKA (reference sequence). CDR3 size: 11 residues. V lost 5 bases and J lost 12; bases outside the gene matches: 5. The CDR3 sequence: CSAPTGGRQFF. The CDR3 region has the DNA TGCAGTGCTCCTACAGGGGGCCGGCAGTTCTTC.

The V and J genes are TRBV7-2 and TRBJ2-2; the D gene is possibly TRBD1 (6 bases). CDR3 length equals 17 residues. CDR1 SGHTA and CDR2 FQGNSA come from the germline V gene. V lost 3 bases and J 2 bases, leaving 16 bases between the germline ends. The CDR3 DNA reads TGTGCCAGCAGCTTTAGGGACATATGGACTAACACCGGGGAGCTGTTTTTT. It is translated as CASSFRDIWTNTGELFF.

J is TRBJ2-7 and V is TRBV4-2; D unresolved. Per germline, CDR1 LGHNA and CDR2 YNFKEQ. The CDR3 extends over 14 amino acids. V gave up 0 bases and J gave up 3 bases, with 9 bases separating them. The CDR3 loop reads CASSQDLTDYEQYV. The CDR3 DNA follows: TGTGCCAGCAGCCAAGATTTAACGGACTACGAGCAGTACGTC.

This chain connects TRBV5-1 to TRBJ2-3; D is unclear. Germline CDR1 is SGHRS and CDR2 is YFSETQ. V lost 4 bases and J lost 0, with 9 bases in between. The CDR3 has 14 residues. The CDR3 DNA follows: TGCGCCAGCAGCCTCCAGGATAGCACAGATACGCAGTATTTT. As protein: CASSLQDSTDTQYF.

This chain links TRBV25-1 with TRBJ1-2, with 8 bases aligning to TRBD1. The CDR3 has 14 residues. The J segment lost 1 base and the V segment lost 8 bases, leaving 6 bases of the junction unmatched. Germline CDR1 reads MGHDK; CDR2 reads SYGVNS. The DNA for the CDR3 is TGTGCCAGCTCACAGGGGGGGGGTAACTATGGCTACACCTTC. It specifies CASSQGGGNYGYTF.

The DNA for the CDR3 is TGTGCCAGCAAAAGACAAAATAGCAATCAGCCCCAGCATTTT. Protein sequence: CASKRQNSNQPQHF. The chain links TRBV6-6 to TRBJ1-5; D gene unclear. CDR3 size: 14 residues. Trimming took 7 bases from V and 0 from J, leaving 10 bases between them. Per the germline V gene, CDR1 is MNHNY and CDR2 is SVGAGI (reference sequence).

This clone has a single count. The chain recombines TRBV18 with TRBJ1-3; a possible D gene is TRBD1 (5 bases). The CDR3 has 14 amino acids. Germline assignment: CDR1 KGHSH and CDR2 LQKENI. Trimming took 5 bases from V and 0 from J, leaving 8 bases between them. The CDR3 is CASSSGPSGNTIYF. The CDR3 DNA sequence: TGTGCCAGCTCATCGGGACCCTCTGGAAACACCATATATTTT. Together with reference TRBV18 and TRBJ1-3, the CDR3 gives the full variable domain: NAGVMQNPRHLVRRRGQEARLRCSPMKGHSHVYWYRQLPEEGLKFMVYLQKENIIDESGMPKERFSAEFPKEGPSILRIQQVVRGDSAAYFCASSSGPSGNTIYFGEGSWLTVV.

The genes are TRBV5-1 and TRBJ1-3; 7 bases are shared with TRBD1. The CDR3 spans 15 residues. CDR1 SGHRS and CDR2 YFSETQ come from the germline V gene. V shed 3 bases, J shed 3 bases, and the junction held 6 bases outside the gene matches. The DNA for the CDR3 is TGCGCCAGCAGCTCCAATTGGGACAGTGGAAACACCATATATTTT. Translation gives CASSSNWDSGNTIYF.

This chain connects TRBV7-2 to TRBJ1-4; no definite D call. Per germline, CDR1 SGHTA and CDR2 FQGNSA. The CDR3 consists of 13 residues. Trimming took off 7 bases at V and 8 bases at J, with 14 bases between the two ends. The chain's CDR3 is CASTLTWEEKLFF. The DNA of the CDR3 is TGTGCCAGCACCCTCACTTGGGAAGAAAAACTGTTTTTT.

The rearrangement links TRBV13 to TRBJ1-3; maybe TRBD1 (6 bases). The CDR3 has 17 residues. Trimming shortened V by 5 bases and J by 0 bases, and 17 bases separated the two germline ends. Germline CDR1 reads PRHDT; CDR2 reads FYEKMQ (reference sequence). The chain's CDR3 is CASSRYEGGSSGNTIYF. Here the CDR3 DNA reads TGTGCCAGCAGCCGATATGAAGGGGGTAGCTCTGGAAACACCATATATTTT.

The gene calls are TRBV12-3 or TRBV12-4 and TRBJ1-5, with unresolved D. V lost 5 bases to trimming and J lost 2 bases, with 7 bases between them. This CDR3 is built from 13 residues. The CDR3 nucleotides read TGTGCCAGCAGTATACAAGGCAATCAGCCCCAGCATTTT. It is translated as CASSIQGNQPQHF.

This chain joins TRBV25-1 and TRBJ2-7; D might be TRBD2 (5 bases). The CDR3 has 11 amino acids. The V gene's germline CDR1 is MGHDK and CDR2 SYGVNS. V lost 2 bases, J lost 6 bases, and 5 bases lay in between. The CDR3 DNA is TGTGCCAGCAGTGAAGGAGGCGAGCAGTACGTC. Translated, it gives CASSEGGEQYV.

The CDR3 region has the DNA TGTGCTAGCGGCCGAGGAACCTATAATTCACCCCTCCACTTT. This encodes CASGRGTYNSPLHF. J is TRBJ1-6 and V is TRBV12-5; D not certain. Germline V CDR1 and CDR2: LGHNT, FRNRAP. This CDR3 has 14 residues. V shed 9 bases and J shed 2 bases, with 11 bases lying between them.

This chain joins TRBV6-5 and TRBJ1-5, with D hard to call. V dropped 4 bases and J dropped 3 bases, with 13 bases sitting between them. The CDR3 has 15 amino acids. Germline V gene data show CDR1 as MNHEY and CDR2 as SVGAGI. CDR3 nucleotide sequence: TGTGCCAGCAGTTTAACCGGACGCCACAATCAGCCCCAGCATTTT. It specifies CASSLTGRHNQPQHF.

This chain connects TRBV11-1 to TRBJ2-7, with no clear D. V lost 6 bases and J 2 bases, leaving 14 bases between the germline ends. Germline values: CDR1 SGHAT, CDR2 FQDESV (reference sequence). The CDR3 spans 14 residues. CDR3 protein: CASSRPLPPYEQYF. The DNA for the CDR3 is TGTGCCAGCAGTCGGCCCCTTCCGCCCTACGAGCAGTACTTC. Complete variable domain (other parts from reference TRBV11-1 and TRBJ2-7): EAEVAQSPRYKITEKSQAVAFWCDPISGHATLYWYRQILGQGPELLVQFQDESVVDDSQLPKDRFSAERLKGVDSTLKIQPAELGDSAMYLCASSRPLPPYEQYFGPGTRLTVT.

This chain uses TRBV7-9 with TRBJ1-4; D may be TRBD1 (5 bases). Germline CDR1 is SEHNR and CDR2 is FQNEAQ (reference sequence). V was trimmed by 0 bases and J by 5 bases, leaving 10 bases between them. This CDR3 spans 15 amino acids. The CDR3 region is CASSLAGTVNEKLFF. DNA for the CDR3: TGTGCCAGCAGCTTAGCCGGGACGGTAAATGAAAAACTGTTTTTT.

The chain is built from TRBV29-1 and TRBJ1-1; D remains ambiguous. Germline CDR1 reads SQVTM; CDR2 reads ANQGSEA. Trimming pared 6 bases from V and 9 bases from J, leaving 17 bases between. The CDR3 is 12 amino acids. In DNA, the CDR3 is TGCAGCGTCATAACCGGAACCGGACAAGCTTTCTTT. Protein sequence: CSVITGTGQAFF. The whole variable domain, filled in from reference TRBV29-1 and TRBJ1-1, reads SAVISQKPSRDICQRGTSLTIQCQVDSQVTMMFWYRQQPGQSLTLIATANQGSEATYESGFVIDKFPISRPNLTFSTLTVSNMSPEDSSIYLCSVITGTGQAFFGQGTRLTVV.

This clone has just one count. This chain uses TRBV19 with TRBJ1-1; D ambiguous. Trimming left V 9 bases short and J 4 bases short, with 9 bases between. Germline-derived CDR1 and CDR2 are LNHDA and SQIVND (reference sequence). This CDR3 has 11 amino acids. DNA for the CDR3: TGTGCCAGCTGGACTGGCACTGAAGCTTTCTTT. It codes for CASWTGTEAFF.

The chain uses TRBV5-8 and TRBJ2-5, with a possible D match to TRBD1 (6 bases). The CDR3 totals 17 residues. The germline V gene has CDR1 SGHTS and CDR2 YDEGEE. Between the trimmed V and J ends, which lost 2 bases and 2 bases, there was a span of 19 bases. The CDR3 region is CASSFAHTGSGQETQYF. In nucleotides, the CDR3 is TGTGCCAGCAGCTTCGCTCATACAGGGAGCGGTCAAGAGACCCAGTACTTC.

This rearrangement joins TRBV5-6 to TRBJ1-2; 9 nucleotides match TRBD1. CDR3 length: 13 amino acids. V lost 3 bases, J lost 8 bases, and 5 bases stayed unmatched. Germline V gives CDR1 SGHDT, CDR2 YYEEEE. For the CDR3, the DNA is TGTGCCAGCAGCTATGGAACAGGGGGCGGCTACACCTTC. This translates into CASSYGTGGGYTF.

This clone was counted a single time. CDR3 sequence: CASSAITIGNQPQHF. The DNA of the CDR3 is TGTGCCAGCAGCGCCATAACAATAGGCAATCAGCCCCAGCATTTT. J is TRBJ1-5 and V is TRBV7-9; D gene unclear. Germline-derived CDR1 and CDR2 are SEHNR and FQNEAQ (reference sequence). Trimming removed 5 bases at V and 2 bases at J, with 13 bases between. The CDR3 contains 15 residues.

V usage is TRBV30 and J usage is TRBJ1-2, with D possibly matching TRBD1 (6 bases). Germline V gene lookup returns CDR1 GTSNPN and CDR2 SVGIG (reference sequence). CDR3 length equals 15 residues. V lost 1 base, J lost 8 bases, and 20 bases lay in between. CDR3: CAWSATNLGAEGYTF. CDR3 DNA sequence: TGTGCCTGGAGTGCTACTAATTTGGGGGCGGAAGGCTACACCTTC.

The chain carries TRBV14 and TRBJ1-3, with TRBD1 as a possible D gene (5 bases). Germline-derived CDR1 and CDR2 are SGHDN and FVKESK. The length of the CDR3 is 15 residues. V lost 5 bases and J lost 0, with 11 bases in between. CDR3 DNA: TGTGCCAGCAGCACCCCAGGGTACTCTGGAAACACCATATATTTT. Protein product: CASSTPGYSGNTIYF. Together with reference TRBV14 and TRBJ1-3, the CDR3 gives the full variable domain: EAGVTQFPSHSVIEKGQTVTLRCDPISGHDNLYWYRRVMGKEIKFLLHFVKESKQDESGMPNNRFLAERTGGTYSTLKVQPAELEDSGVYFCASSTPGYSGNTIYFGEGSWLTVV.

The rearrangement joins TRBV6-2 or TRBV6-3 to TRBJ1-5; 11 bases align to TRBD1. From germline, CDR1 is MNHEY and CDR2 SVGEGT. Unmatched junction bases numbered 8, after V lost 2 bases and J lost 11 bases. The CDR3 length is 15 residues. CDR3: CASSYLGQGDSAQHF. The CDR3 DNA reads TGTGCCAGCAGTTACCTGGGACAGGGGGATTCCGCCCAGCATTTT.

The chain links TRBV3-1 (or the pseudogene TRBV3-2) to TRBJ1-1; unclear D gene. Per the germline V gene, CDR1 is LGHDT and CDR2 is YNNKEL (reference sequence). CDR3 length: 14 residues. Trimming stripped 6 bases from V and 4 bases from J, with 15 bases between. In DNA, the CDR3 is TGTGCCAGCAGTCCTACGTCGGGAGGCACTGAAGCTTTCTTT. Translated: CASSPTSGGTEAFF.